One sample yielded the 22 T cell receptor beta chains listed below, sequenced in a study of OX40 agonist ivuxolimab in advanced cancers. This table comes from immunoSEQ multiplex PCR, and its TCRdb copy is limited to in-frame clones, with some not included. The sample contains 30,000 to 40,000 clones, roughly 80% of which appear only once. The sequenced sample was CD4+ or CD8+ T cells sorted from blood, obtained in a trial of the OX40 agonist ivuxolimab. The receptors here all came from an adult with an advanced solid tumor such as melanoma, head and neck, liver or kidney cancer.

The rearrangement joins TRBV7-3 to TRBJ2-2; unclear D gene. Germline CDR1 and CDR2: SGHTA and FQGTGA. Trimming shortened V by 2 bases and J by 6 bases, and 4 bases separated the two germline ends. The CDR3 runs 12 residues. The CDR3 bases are TGTGCCAGCAGCTTAGGAGCCGGGGAGCTGTTTTTT. Translated: CASSLGAGELFF. Together with reference TRBV7-3 and TRBJ2-2, the CDR3 gives the full variable domain: GAGVSQTPSNKVTEKGKYVELRCDPISGHTALYWYRQSLGQGPEFLIYFQGTGAADDSGLPNDRFFAVRPEGSVSTLKIQRTERGDSAVYLCASSLGAGELFFGEGSRLTVL.

The J gene is TRBJ1-2, the V gene TRBV18; D possibly corresponds to TRBD1 (5 bases). The CDR3 is 16 amino acids. Between the trimmed V and J ends, which lost 2 bases and 0 bases, there was a span of 13 bases. CDR1 is KGHSH, CDR2 LQKENI, per germline. CDR3 sequence reads: CASSPTRQPTNYGYTF. CDR3 nucleotide sequence: TGTGCCAGCTCACCAACTAGACAGCCGACTAACTATGGCTACACCTTC.

This chain connects TRBV2 to TRBJ2-1; D is unresolved. CDR1 SNHLY and CDR2 FYNNEI come from the germline V gene. The CDR3 length is 13 residues. V lost 7 bases, J lost 4 bases, and 11 bases lay in between. CDR3 sequence: CASTLNPYNEQFF. In nucleotides, the CDR3 is TGTGCCAGCACCTTGAACCCATACAATGAGCAGTTCTTC.

The chain carries TRBV11-1 and TRBJ2-5; D is possibly TRBD2 (5 bases). CDR3 length equals 14 residues. From germline, CDR1 is SGHAT and CDR2 FQDESV (reference sequence). With 2 bases removed from V and 4 bases from J, the gap between germline ends came to 11 bases. The CDR3 DNA reads TGTGCCAGCAGCTTAAGAGGGTTTGCAGAGACCCAGTACTTC. It translates to CASSLRGFAETQYF. Combining the CDR3 with reference TRBV11-1 and TRBJ2-5 gives the whole variable domain EAEVAQSPRYKITEKSQAVAFWCDPISGHATLYWYRQILGQGPELLVQFQDESVVDDSQLPKDRFSAERLKGVDSTLKIQPAELGDSAMYLCASSLRGFAETQYFGPGTRLLVL.

The chain uses TRBV6-1 and TRBJ1-2; D call uncertain. Germline V gives CDR1 MNHNS, CDR2 SASEGT. The CDR3 totals 14 residues. Trimming shortened V by 10 bases and J by 7 bases, and 22 bases separated the two germline ends. CDR3 amino acids: CATIETLGYGGYTF. CDR3 DNA sequence: TGTGCCACCATAGAGACCCTCGGATATGGTGGCTACACCTTC.

This chain's CDR3 is CATSRDLSGRAADTQYF. In nucleotides, the CDR3 is TGTGCCACCAGCAGAGATCTAAGCGGGAGGGCCGCAGATACGCAGTATTTT. The V and J genes are TRBV15 and TRBJ2-3, with 10 bases fitting TRBD2. Losses at the gene ends were 0 bases for V and 4 bases for J; bases not matched to a gene: 7. The CDR3 length is 17 residues. Germline values: CDR1 LNHNV, CDR2 YYDKDF (reference sequence).

A single count supports this clone. In the same sample, other DNA sequences code for this CDR3. This rearrangement joins TRBV6-6 to TRBJ2-4; TRBD1 matches 7 bases. With 6 bases clipped from V and 6 bases from J, the junction kept 5 bases outside the gene matches. Germline V gene lookup returns CDR1 MNHNY and CDR2 SVGAGI (reference sequence). CDR3 length equals 13 residues. This chain's CDR3 is CASRHRGGNIQYF. Here the CDR3 DNA reads TGTGCCAGCAGACACAGGGGCGGAAACATTCAGTACTTC.

In its sample, this clone was seen a few times. The chain joins TRBV7-6 to TRBJ2-7; D is perhaps TRBD2 (6 bases). Germline CDR1 is SGHVS and CDR2 is FNYEAQ. The germline V and J ends were trimmed by 4 bases and 4 bases, with 14 bases remaining between them. The CDR3 totals 14 residues. This CDR3 is CASSSGGIKYEQYF. CDR3 nucleotide sequence: TGTGCCAGCAGCTCAGGCGGGATAAAATACGAGCAGTACTTC.

The genes are TRBV28 and TRBJ1-5; D remains ambiguous. This CDR3 is built from 18 residues. V gave up 3 bases and J gave up 3 bases, with 21 bases separating them. Germline CDR1 reads MDHEN; CDR2 reads SYDVKM. The CDR3 here is CASSFSLRASVYNQPQHF. As DNA, the CDR3 is TGTGCCAGCAGTTTTTCATTGCGGGCTTCAGTTTACAATCAGCCCCAGCATTTT.

V and J are TRBV25-1 and TRBJ2-1; D may be TRBD1 (5 bases). Trimming pared 3 bases from V and 7 bases from J, leaving 7 bases between. The germline V gene encodes CDR1 MGHDK and CDR2 SYGVNS. This CDR3 has 12 residues. CDR3: CASSEPGNEQFF. The CDR3 nucleotides read TGTGCCAGCAGTGAGCCAGGGAATGAGCAGTTCTTC. Full variable domain (remainder filled in from reference TRBV25-1 and TRBJ2-1): EADIYQTPRYLVIGTGKKITLECSQTMGHDKMYWYQQDPGMELHLIHYSYGVNSTEKGDLSSESTVSRIRTEHFPLTLESARPSHTSQYLCASSEPGNEQFFGPGTRLTVL.

V usage is TRBV5-1 and J usage is TRBJ2-2; no clear D. Germline assignment: CDR1 SGHRS and CDR2 YFSETQ. This CDR3 has 13 amino acids. V lost 4 bases to trimming and J lost 5 bases, with 9 bases between them. The CDR3 DNA follows: TGCGCCAGCAGCCTACATGATACCGGGGAGCTGTTTTTT. Protein product: CASSLHDTGELFF.

The V and J genes are TRBV28 and TRBJ2-5; 7 positions match TRBD2. Germline V gene sequence: CDR1 MDHEN, CDR2 SYDVKM. V shed 7 bases and J 3 bases; nucleotides not matched to a gene: 14. The CDR3 covers 16 residues. The CDR3 DNA reads TGTGCCAGCACTACAAGTTTAGGGGCGGGAGAAGAGACCCAGTACTTC. It is translated as CASTTSLGAGEETQYF.

This chain connects TRBV4-1 to TRBJ2-2; 8 nucleotides align to TRBD1. V shed 1 base, J shed 5 bases, and the junction held 3 bases outside the gene matches. The CDR3 has 15 residues. Per the germline V gene, CDR1 is MGHRA and CDR2 is YSYEKL. In nucleotides, the CDR3 is TGCGCCAGCAGCCAAGCGTGGACAGGGACCGGGGAGCTGTTTTTT. It yields the protein CASSQAWTGTGELFF.

The chain couples TRBV7-9 to TRBJ2-6; D remains ambiguous. This CDR3 region has 11 residues. Germline CDR1 reads SEHNR; CDR2 reads FQNEAQ (reference sequence). V was clipped by 8 bases and J by 2 bases, with 1 base between them. The CDR3 nucleotides are TGTGCCAGCGCTGGGGCCAACGTCCTGACTTTC. Translating gives CASAGANVLTF.

The chain joins TRBV11-1 to TRBJ2-7; the D gene is possibly TRBD1 (5 bases). The V end lost 3 bases, the J end lost 0 bases, and 9 bases lay between the germline ends. Germline CDR1 SGHAT, CDR2 FQDESV (reference sequence). The CDR3 is 14 residues long. The chain's CDR3 is CASSFVDSSYEQYF. As DNA, the CDR3 is TGTGCCAGCAGCTTCGTAGACAGCTCCTACGAGCAGTACTTC.

This clone showed up just a few times. The V call is TRBV7-9, the J call TRBJ2-5; 9 bases map to TRBD2. This CDR3 is built from 16 residues. The germline V gene has CDR1 SEHNR and CDR2 FQNEAQ (reference sequence). Germline trimming cut 5 bases from V and 1 base from J; bases unmatched to any gene: 8. CDR3 bases: TGTGCCAGCAGCCGAAGATCTAGCGGGATCCAAGAGACCCAGTACTTC. Protein product: CASSRRSSGIQETQYF.

This chain connects TRBV7-1 to TRBJ2-7; D might be TRBD1 (7 bases). TRBV7-1 qualifies as an ORF whose function is uncertain. There are 15 residues in the CDR3. V shed 4 bases and J shed 1 base, with 14 bases lying between them. CDR3 in DNA: TGTGCCAGCAGCTTAGGAGGGGGCGGATCCTACGAGCAGTACTTC. Translating it yields CASSLGGGGSYEQYF.

The gene calls are TRBV7-3 and TRBJ2-5; maybe TRBD1 (5 bases). Germline CDR1 reads SGHTA; CDR2 reads FQGTGA. V was trimmed by 5 bases and J by 5 bases, leaving 15 bases between them. This CDR3 is 14 amino acids long. The CDR3 protein is CASSETVRHETQYF. CDR3 bases: TGTGCCAGCAGCGAGACAGTCAGACATGAGACCCAGTACTTC.

The chain links TRBV27 to TRBJ2-7; D is unclear. Germline-derived CDR1 and CDR2 are MNHEY and SMNVEV (reference sequence). Trimming took off 3 bases at V and 0 bases at J, with 6 bases between the two ends. There are 13 residues in the CDR3. This CDR3 is CASSFRSSYEQYF. The CDR3 DNA reads as TGTGCCAGCAGTTTCCGAAGCTCCTACGAGCAGTACTTC.

This rearrangement joins TRBV2 to TRBJ2-2; D is undetermined. Germline V gives CDR1 SNHLY, CDR2 FYNNEI. The CDR3 totals 13 residues. With 6 bases removed from V and 5 bases from J, the gap between germline ends came to 10 bases. The CDR3, as DNA: TGTGCCAGCAGCGCCGAAAGGACCGGGGAGCTGTTTTTT. This gives the protein CASSAERTGELFF.

The gene calls are TRBV11-3 and TRBJ1-2; unclear D gene. In germline, CDR1 is SGHNT, CDR2 YENEEA. V was cut by 5 bases and J by 0 bases, with 7 bases left in between. The CDR3 totals 13 residues. CDR3 sequence: CASSPTTNYGYTF. CDR3 sequence (DNA): TGTGCCAGCAGCCCCACAACTAACTATGGCTACACCTTC.

This clone came up once. The chain joins TRBV28 to TRBJ1-2, with D possibly being TRBD1 (5 bases). The CDR3 totals 12 residues. V gave up 6 bases and J gave up 7 bases, with 12 bases separating them. Germline CDR1 is MDHEN and CDR2 is SYDVKM. The CDR3 sequence is CASRSGVGGYTF. As DNA, the CDR3 is TGTGCCAGCAGGTCGGGGGTTGGTGGCTACACCTTC.